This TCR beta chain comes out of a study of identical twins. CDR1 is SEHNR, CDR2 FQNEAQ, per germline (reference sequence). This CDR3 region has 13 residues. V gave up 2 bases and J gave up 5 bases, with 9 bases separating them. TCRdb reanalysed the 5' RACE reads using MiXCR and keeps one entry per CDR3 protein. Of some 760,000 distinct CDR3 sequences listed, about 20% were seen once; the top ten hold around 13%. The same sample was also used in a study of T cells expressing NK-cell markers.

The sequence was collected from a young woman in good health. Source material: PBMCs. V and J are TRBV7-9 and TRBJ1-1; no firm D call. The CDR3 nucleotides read TGTGCCAGCAGCTTATCGGTGGAGACTGAAGCTTTCTTT. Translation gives CASSLSVETEAFF.